This T cell receptor (beta chain) was sequenced in a study of response to subunit inactivated influenza vaccine. MiXCR, run by TCRdb on the RT-PCR reads, gives a single entry per CDR3 protein. In the table there are some 540,000 distinct CDR3 sequences, around 21% of which are singletons. CDR1 is MGHRA, CDR2 YSYEKL, per germline. V dropped 0 bases and J dropped 8 bases, with 19 bases sitting between them. The CDR3 runs 16 residues. This clonotype came up a few times. This sample was also put to use in a study of T cells expressing NK-cell markers. That source adds: TCR beta cDNA was made by 5'RACE template switching with UMIs. The sequencing cohort of eight donors included seven HCMV-seropositive individuals and one seronegative individual. These same clonotypes (in a few donors) also led the CD3+CD56-NKG2C+ fraction. What remained unclear was the HCMV specificity of expanded NKG2C+ T cell clones.

This TCR was recovered from a man in his fifties or sixties who received an inactivated influenza vaccine. The chain couples TRBV4-1 to TRBJ1-2, with a possible D match to TRBD1 (5 bases). The sequencing here drew on CD4+ T cells sorted from PBMCs, taken roughly 13 days after vaccination. The CDR3 sequence is CASSQESRVGVGGYTF. DNA for the CDR3: TGCGCCAGCAGCCAAGAGAGCAGGGTGGGCGTGGGAGGCTACACCTTC.